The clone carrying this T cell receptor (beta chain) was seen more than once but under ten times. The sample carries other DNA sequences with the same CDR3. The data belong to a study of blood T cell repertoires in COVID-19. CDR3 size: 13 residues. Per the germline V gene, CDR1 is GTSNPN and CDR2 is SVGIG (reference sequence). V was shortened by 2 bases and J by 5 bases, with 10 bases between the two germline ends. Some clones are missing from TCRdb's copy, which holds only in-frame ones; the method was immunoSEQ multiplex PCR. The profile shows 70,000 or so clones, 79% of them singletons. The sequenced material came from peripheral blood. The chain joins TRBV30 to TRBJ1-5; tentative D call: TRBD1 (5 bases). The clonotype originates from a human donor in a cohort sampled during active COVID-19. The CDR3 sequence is CAWSRQGDQPQHF. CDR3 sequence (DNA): TGTGCCTGGAGTAGGCAGGGTGATCAGCCCCAGCATTTT. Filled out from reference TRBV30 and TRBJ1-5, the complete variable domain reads SQTIHQWPATLVQPVGSPLSLECTVEGTSNPNLYWYRQAAGRGLQLLFYSVGIGQISSEVPQNLSASRPQDRQFILSSKKLLLSDSGFYLCAWSRQGDQPQHFGDGTRLSIL.